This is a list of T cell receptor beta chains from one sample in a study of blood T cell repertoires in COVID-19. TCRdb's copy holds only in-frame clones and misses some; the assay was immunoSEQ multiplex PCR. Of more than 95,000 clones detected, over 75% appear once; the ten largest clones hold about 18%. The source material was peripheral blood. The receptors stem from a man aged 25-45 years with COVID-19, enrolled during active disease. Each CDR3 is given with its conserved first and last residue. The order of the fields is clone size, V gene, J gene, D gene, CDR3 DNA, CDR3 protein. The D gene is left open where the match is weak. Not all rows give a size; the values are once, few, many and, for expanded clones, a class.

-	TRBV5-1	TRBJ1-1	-	TGCGCCAGCAGCTTGGGACCCCCGGGGGTGCAGGGAGGCACTGAAGCTTTCTTT	CASSLGPPGVQGGTEAFF
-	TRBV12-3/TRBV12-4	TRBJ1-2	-	TGTGCCAGCAGTATGGACAGAAACTATGGCTACACCTTC	CASSMDRNYGYTF
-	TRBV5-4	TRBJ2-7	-	TGTGCCAGCAGCTTGGGGGCAGGGCCCTACGAGCAGTACTTC	CASSLGAGPYEQYF
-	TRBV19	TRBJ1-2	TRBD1	TGTGCCAGTAGCCATCTTCCTGAGGGGGCGCATACTGGCTACACCTTC	CASSHLPEGAHTGYTF
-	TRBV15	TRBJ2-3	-	TGTGCCACCAGCAGTTTCAGGGGCACAGATACGCAGTATTTT	CATSSFRGTDTQYF
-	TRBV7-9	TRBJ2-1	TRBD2	TGTGCCAGCACCCTCCGGACTAGCGGGAGAGGGGCCTACAATGAGCAGTTCTTC	CASTLRTSGRGAYNEQFF
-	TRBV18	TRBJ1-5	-	TGTGCCAGCTCACGTCGAGAGGATCAGCCCCAGCATTTT	CASSRREDQPQHF
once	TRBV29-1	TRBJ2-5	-	TGCAGCGTTATCGGTAGCCAAGAGACCCAGTACTTC	CSVIGSQETQYF
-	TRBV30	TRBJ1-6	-	TGTGCCTGGAGTAGGGACACCGCCGCTTCACCCCTCCACTTT	CAWSRDTAASPLHF
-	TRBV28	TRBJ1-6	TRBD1	TGTGCCAGCAGTTTTCTACAGGGGCCCTCACCCCTCCACTTT	CASSFLQGPSPLHF
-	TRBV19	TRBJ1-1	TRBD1	TGTGCCAGTAGTCAGGGGGGGAACACTGAAGCTTTCTTT	CASSQGGNTEAFF
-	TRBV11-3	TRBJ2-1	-	TGTGCCAGCAGCTTACACCCGGGGAGCAATGAGCAGTTCTTC	CASSLHPGSNEQFF
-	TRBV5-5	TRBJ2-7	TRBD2	TGTGCCAGCAGCTTGGCTCATTTGGGGGGGTACGAGCAGTACTTC	CASSLAHLGGYEQYF
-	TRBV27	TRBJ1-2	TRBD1	TGTGCCAGCAGGGACAGGGGGGACTATGGCTACACCTTC	CASRDRGDYGYTF
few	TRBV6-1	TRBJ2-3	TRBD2	TGTGCCAGCAGTGAAGGGACTAGCGGGGCGGATACGCAGTATTTT	CASSEGTSGADTQYF
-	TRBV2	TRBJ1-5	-	TGTGCCAGCAGACTCCCGACGGCTCGGGGGCAGCCCCAGCATTTT	CASRLPTARGQPQHF
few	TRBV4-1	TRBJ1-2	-	TGCGCCAGCAGCCAAGGGATCGGAGGCTATGGCTACACCTTC	CASSQGIGGYGYTF
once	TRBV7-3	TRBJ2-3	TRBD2	TGTGCCAGCAGCTTGGGACTAGCGGGGGGGCCGACAGATACGCAGTATTTT	CASSLGLAGGPTDTQYF
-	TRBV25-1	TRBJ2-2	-	TGTGCCAGCAGTGAGGGACGGGGGGCCAAAAACACCGGGGAGCTGTTTTTT	CASSEGRGAKNTGELFF
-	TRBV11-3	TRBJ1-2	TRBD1	TGTGCCAGCAGCCCTCTGGGACAGAGGGATACCTATGGCTACACCTTC	CASSPLGQRDTYGYTF
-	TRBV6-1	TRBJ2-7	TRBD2	TGTGCCAGCAGTGACCCACTAGCGGGAGGGTGGTACGAGCAGTACTTC	CASSDPLAGGWYEQYF